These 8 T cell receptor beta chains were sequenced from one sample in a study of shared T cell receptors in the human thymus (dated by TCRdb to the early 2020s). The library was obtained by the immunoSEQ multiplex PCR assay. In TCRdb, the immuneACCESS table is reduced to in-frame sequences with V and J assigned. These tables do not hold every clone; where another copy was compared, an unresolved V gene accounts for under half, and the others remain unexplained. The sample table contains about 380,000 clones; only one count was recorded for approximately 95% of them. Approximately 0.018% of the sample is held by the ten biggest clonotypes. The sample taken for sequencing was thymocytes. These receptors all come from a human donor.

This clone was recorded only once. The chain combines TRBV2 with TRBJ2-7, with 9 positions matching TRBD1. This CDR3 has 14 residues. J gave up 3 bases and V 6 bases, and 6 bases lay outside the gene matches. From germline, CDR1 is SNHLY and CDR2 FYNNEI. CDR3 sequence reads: CASRPRDRVYEQYF. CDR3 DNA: TGTGCCAGCAGACCCCGGGACAGGGTCTACGAGCAGTACTTC.

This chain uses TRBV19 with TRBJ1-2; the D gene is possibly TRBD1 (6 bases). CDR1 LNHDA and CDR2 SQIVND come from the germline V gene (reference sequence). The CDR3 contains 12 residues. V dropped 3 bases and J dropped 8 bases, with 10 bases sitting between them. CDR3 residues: CASSMKGGGYTF. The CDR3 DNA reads TGTGCCAGTAGTATGAAGGGGGGCGGCTACACCTTC.

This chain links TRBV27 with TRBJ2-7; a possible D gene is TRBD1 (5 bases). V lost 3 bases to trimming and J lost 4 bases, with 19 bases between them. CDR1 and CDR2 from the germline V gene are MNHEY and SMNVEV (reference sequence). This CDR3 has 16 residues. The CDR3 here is CASSFQGPLRPYEQYF. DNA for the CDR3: TGTGCCAGCAGTTTCCAGGGTCCGCTCCGTCCATACGAGCAGTACTTC.

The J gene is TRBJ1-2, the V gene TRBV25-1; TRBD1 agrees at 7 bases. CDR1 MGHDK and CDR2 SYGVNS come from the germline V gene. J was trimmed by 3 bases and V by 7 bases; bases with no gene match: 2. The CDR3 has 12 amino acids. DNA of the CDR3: TGTGCCAGCAAAGACAGGGACTATGGCTACACCTTC. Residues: CASKDRDYGYTF.

The CDR3 sequence is CATSMEEYPFYEQYF. The CDR3 nucleotides read TGTGCCACCAGCATGGAAGAGTACCCTTTCTACGAGCAGTACTTC. V gene TRBV15 combines with J gene TRBJ2-7; D call uncertain. Trimming pared 4 bases from V and 3 bases from J, leaving 16 bases between. CDR3 length: 15 amino acids. CDR1 LNHNV and CDR2 YYDKDF come from the germline V gene (reference sequence).

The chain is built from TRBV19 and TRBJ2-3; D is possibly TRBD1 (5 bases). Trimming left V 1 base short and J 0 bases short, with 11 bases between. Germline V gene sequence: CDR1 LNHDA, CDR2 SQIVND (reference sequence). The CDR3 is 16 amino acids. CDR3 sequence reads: CASSIGQIKSTDTQYF. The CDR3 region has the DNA TGTGCCAGTAGTATAGGACAGATAAAAAGCACAGATACGCAGTATTTT.

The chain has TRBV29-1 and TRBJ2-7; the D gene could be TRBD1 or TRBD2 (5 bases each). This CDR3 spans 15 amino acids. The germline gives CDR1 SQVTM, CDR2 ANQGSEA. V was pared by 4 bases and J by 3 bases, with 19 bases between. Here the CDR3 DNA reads TGCAGCGTTGGGACAAAACCCGAGGGTGGCTACGAGCAGTACTTC. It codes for CSVGTKPEGGYEQYF.

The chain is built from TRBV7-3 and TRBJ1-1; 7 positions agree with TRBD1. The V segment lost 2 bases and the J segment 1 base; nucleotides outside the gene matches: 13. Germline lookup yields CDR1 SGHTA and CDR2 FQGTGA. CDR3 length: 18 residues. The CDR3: CASSLGKGAGLENTEAFF. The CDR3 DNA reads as TGTGCCAGCAGCTTAGGGAAGGGGGCGGGATTGGAGAACACTGAAGCTTTCTTT.